This TCR beta chain is from a study of CD8 T cells in ankylosing spondylitis. Points from the study as a whole: Disease-linked clones bore a CD8+ phenotype and were relatively rare in peripheral blood. Ankylosing spondylitis blood appeared to be characterized by a TCR beta motif of about 8 highly homologous variants. Clones tied to disease were said to be significantly enriched in matched ankylosing spondylitis synovial fluid.

The CDR3 has 12 amino acids. With 6 bases removed from V and 0 bases from J, the gap between germline ends came to 7 bases. CDR1 and CDR2 from the germline V gene are DFQATT and SNEGSKA (reference sequence). Details on this clonotype: Its antigen is not identified.

Libraries for TCR beta were made by quantitative 5'-RACE with molecular barcodes. TCRdb passed the 5' RACE reads through MiXCR, listing each CDR3 protein once. Among 450,000 or so distinct CDR3 sequences, 25% to 30% were seen once, and the ten largest hold roughly 0.8%. The gene calls are TRBV20-1 and TRBJ2-3; no clear D. The specimen sequenced was blood, either unsorted or a sorted T cell fraction (not recorded which). The origin of this receptor is a male donor with ankylosing spondylitis. CDR3 in DNA: TGCAGTGCCGGGCTCAGCACAGATACGCAGTATTTT. Translated, it gives CSAGLSTDTQYF.